This T cell receptor beta chain was captured by sequencing in a study of cytomegalovirus exposure and HLA in healthy donors. Nominally healthy donors provided the samples, though records likely missed some immune exposures. Researchers ran the PCR with 60 Vbeta and 13 Jbeta primers. TCRdb's copy holds only in-frame clones and misses some; the assay was immunoSEQ multiplex PCR. This sample has approximately 110,000 clones, with 70% to 80% found just once. Note on this clone: Its target is unknown.

Points from the study as a whole: Apparent HLA restriction characterized most CMV-associated TCR beta chains in a later analysis.

The V gene's germline CDR1 is SGHRS and CDR2 YFSETQ. The CDR3 consists of 14 residues. Trimming removed 0 bases at V and 7 bases at J, with 13 bases between. The specimen was PBMCs. The receptor was derived from a woman aged 40 to 50 in good health and CMV-seropositive. This chain connects TRBV5-1 to TRBJ1-2; no firm D call. CDR3 DNA sequence: TGCGCCAGCAGCTTGGCCACTGCGGAGGCTGGCTACACCTTC. Amino acid sequence: CASSLATAEAGYTF.